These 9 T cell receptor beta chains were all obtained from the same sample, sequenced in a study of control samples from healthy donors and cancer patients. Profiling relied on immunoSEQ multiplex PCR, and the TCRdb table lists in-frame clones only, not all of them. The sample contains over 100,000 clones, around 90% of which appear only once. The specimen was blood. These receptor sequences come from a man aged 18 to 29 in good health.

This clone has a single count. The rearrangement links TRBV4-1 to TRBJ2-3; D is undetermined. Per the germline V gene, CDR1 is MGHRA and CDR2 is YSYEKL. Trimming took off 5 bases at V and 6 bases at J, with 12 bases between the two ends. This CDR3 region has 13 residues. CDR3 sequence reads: CASSSPLGDTQYF. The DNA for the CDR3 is TGCGCCAGCAGCTCCCCCTTGGGGGATACGCAGTATTTT.

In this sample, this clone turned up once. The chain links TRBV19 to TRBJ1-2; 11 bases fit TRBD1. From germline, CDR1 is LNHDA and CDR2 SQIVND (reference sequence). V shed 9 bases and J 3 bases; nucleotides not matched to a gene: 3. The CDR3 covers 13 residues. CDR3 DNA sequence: TGTGCCAGCGGGACAGGGGGATACTATGGCTACACCTTC. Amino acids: CASGTGGYYGYTF.

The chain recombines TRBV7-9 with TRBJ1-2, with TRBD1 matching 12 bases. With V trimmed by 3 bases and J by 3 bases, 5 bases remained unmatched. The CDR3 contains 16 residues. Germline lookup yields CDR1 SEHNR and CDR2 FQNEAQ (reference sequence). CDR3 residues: CASSFGTGGFDYGYTF. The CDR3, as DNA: TGTGCCAGCAGCTTCGGGACAGGGGGCTTCGACTATGGCTACACCTTC.

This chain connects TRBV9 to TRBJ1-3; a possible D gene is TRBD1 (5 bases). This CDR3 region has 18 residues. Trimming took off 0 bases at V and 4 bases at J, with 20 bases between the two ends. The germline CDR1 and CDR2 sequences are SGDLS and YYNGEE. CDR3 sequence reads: CASSVALGTGRGGNTIYF. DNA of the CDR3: TGTGCCAGCAGCGTAGCCCTAGGAACAGGCCGGGGAGGAAACACCATATATTTT.

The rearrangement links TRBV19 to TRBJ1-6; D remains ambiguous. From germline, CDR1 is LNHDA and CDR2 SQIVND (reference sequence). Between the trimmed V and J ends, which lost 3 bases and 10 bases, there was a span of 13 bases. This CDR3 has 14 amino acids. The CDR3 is CASSMYSEKSPLHF. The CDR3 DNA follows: TGTGCCAGTAGTATGTACTCCGAGAAGTCACCCCTCCACTTT.

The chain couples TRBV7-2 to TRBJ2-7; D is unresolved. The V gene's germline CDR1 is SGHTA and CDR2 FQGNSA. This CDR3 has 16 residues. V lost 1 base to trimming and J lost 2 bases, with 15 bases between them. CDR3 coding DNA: TGTGCCAGCAGCTTAGTTGGTAGGCCCTCCCCCTACGAGCAGTACTTC. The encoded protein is CASSLVGRPSPYEQYF.

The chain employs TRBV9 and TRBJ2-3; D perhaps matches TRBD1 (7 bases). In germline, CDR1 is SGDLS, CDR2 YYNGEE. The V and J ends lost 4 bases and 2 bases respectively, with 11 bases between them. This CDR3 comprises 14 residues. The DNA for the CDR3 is TGTGCCAGCAGCTCAGGGGGGAACACAGATACGCAGTATTTT. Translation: CASSSGGNTDTQYF.

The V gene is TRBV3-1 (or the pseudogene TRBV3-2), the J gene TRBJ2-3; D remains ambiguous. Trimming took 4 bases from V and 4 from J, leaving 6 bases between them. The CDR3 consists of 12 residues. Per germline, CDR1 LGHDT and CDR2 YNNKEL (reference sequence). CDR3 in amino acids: CASSPSADTQYF. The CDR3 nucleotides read TGTGCCAGCAGCCCGTCCGCAGATACGCAGTATTTT.

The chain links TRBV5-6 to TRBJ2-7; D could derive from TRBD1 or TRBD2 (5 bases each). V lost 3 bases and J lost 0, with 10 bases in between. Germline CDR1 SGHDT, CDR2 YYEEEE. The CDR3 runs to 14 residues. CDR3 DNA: TGTGCCAGCAGCTACGGGACGGACTCCTACGAGCAGTACTTC. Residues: CASSYGTDSYEQYF.